These 32 T cell receptor beta chains came from one sample sequenced in a study of technical replicates of blood from a few donors. The method was immunoSEQ multiplex PCR; TCRdb's version includes in-frame clones alone and lacks a portion of them. Of 75,000 to 90,000 clones in the sample, approximately 94% were seen once. The specimen sequenced was T cells isolated from PBMCs. These receptor sequences come from a human donor in good health.

The chain employs TRBV9 and TRBJ1-2, with D maybe TRBD1 (5 bases). The V gene lost 0 bases and the J gene lost 2 bases, with 14 bases spanning the gap. The CDR3 loop spans 16 amino acids. The germline V gene has CDR1 SGDLS and CDR2 YYNGEE. The CDR3 DNA reads as TGTGCCAGCAGCGTAGGGGTCAGGGAAGACAACTATGGCTACACCTTC. Protein: CASSVGVREDNYGYTF.

The J gene is TRBJ2-3, the V gene TRBV2, with TRBD1 identical over 11 bases. The CDR3 loop spans 16 amino acids. With 6 bases clipped from V and 4 bases from J, the junction kept 9 bases outside the gene matches. The germline V gene has CDR1 SNHLY and CDR2 FYNNEI. The chain's CDR3 is CASRLRDRGSPDTQYF. CDR3 DNA: TGTGCCAGCAGGCTGAGGGACAGGGGGTCTCCAGATACGCAGTATTTT.

This clone was detected once. V is TRBV12-5 and J is TRBJ2-1, with D perhaps matching TRBD1 (11 bases). Germline loops: CDR1 LGHNT, CDR2 FRNRAP. The CDR3 is 19 amino acids. The V gene lost 7 bases and the J gene lost 9 bases, with 34 bases spanning the gap. CDR3 region: CASASQDRGLSSGSAEQFF. The CDR3 DNA reads as TGTGCTAGTGCCTCCCAGGACAGGGGGCTGTCTAGCGGGAGTGCTGAGCAGTTCTTC.

This clone was seen just once. The genes are TRBV10-3 and TRBJ1-1; 7 bases agree with TRBD1. Trimming removed 6 bases from V and 5 bases from J; junction bases left unmatched: 9. This CDR3 is built from 14 residues. Germline assignment: CDR1 ENHRY and CDR2 SYGVKD. CDR3 DNA: TGTGCCATCAGACGAGGGGGCGGGGAGACTGAAGCTTTCTTT. This encodes CAIRRGGGETEAFF.

The rearrangement uses TRBV5-1 and TRBJ2-1, with 9 bases that match TRBD2. Germline V gene lookup returns CDR1 SGHRS and CDR2 YFSETQ. With V trimmed by 2 bases and J by 6 bases, 3 bases remained unmatched. CDR3 length: 14 amino acids. CDR3: CASSFQRGANEQFF. The CDR3 DNA is TGCGCCAGCAGCTTCCAGCGGGGGGCCAATGAGCAGTTCTTC. The entire variable domain, with the rest obtained from reference TRBV5-1 and TRBJ2-1, is as follows: KAGVTQTPRYLIKTRGQQVTLSCSPISGHRSVSWYQQTPGQGLQFLFEYFSETQRNKGNFPGRFSGRQFSNSRSEMNVSTLELGDSALYLCASSFQRGANEQFFGPGTRLTVL.

This clone turned up a few times. The rearrangement links TRBV29-1 to TRBJ1-1; no definite D call. The CDR3 runs to 10 residues. Germline CDR1 and CDR2: SQVTM and ANQGSEA. Trimming took off 6 bases at V and 3 bases at J, with 5 bases between the two ends. CDR3 residues: CSVGDTEAFF. Written as DNA, the CDR3 is TGCAGCGTGGGCGACACTGAAGCTTTCTTT.

The chain employs TRBV5-1 and TRBJ1-1; no reliable D call. The V gene lost 2 bases and the J gene lost 2 bases, with 10 bases spanning the gap. This CDR3 is 14 amino acids long. In germline, CDR1 is SGHRS, CDR2 YFSETQ. The CDR3 bases are TGCGCCAGCAGCTTAAGCGGGCAAAACACTGAAGCTTTCTTT. Residues: CASSLSGQNTEAFF.

The gene calls are TRBV28 and TRBJ2-7; maybe TRBD2 (6 bases). This CDR3 is built from 15 residues. Germline CDR1 MDHEN, CDR2 SYDVKM. V was cut by 6 bases and J by 6 bases, with 21 bases left in between. CDR3 sequence reads: CASSPVWRAGGEQYF. The CDR3 bases are TGTGCCAGCAGCCCTGTATGGAGGGCCGGGGGCGAGCAGTACTTC.

The rearrangement uses TRBV28 and TRBJ2-6; 7 bases map to TRBD2. There are 20 residues in the CDR3. Germline-derived CDR1 and CDR2 are MDHEN and SYDVKM. V lost 5 bases, J lost 0 bases, and 16 bases stayed unmatched. CDR3 in amino acids: CASSEPGLTPEPSGANVLTF. The CDR3 region has the DNA TGTGCCAGCAGTGAACCGGGACTAACCCCAGAGCCCTCTGGGGCCAACGTCCTGACTTTC.

V gene TRBV6-1 combines with J gene TRBJ2-7; no firm D call. Germline CDR1 reads MNHNS; CDR2 reads SASEGT. Trimming removed 6 bases from V and 0 bases from J, with 9 bases in between. This CDR3 comprises 13 residues. CDR3 nucleotide sequence: TGTGCCAGCAGGCAGGATTACTCCTACGAGCAGTACTTC. It specifies CASRQDYSYEQYF.

V and J are TRBV19 and TRBJ2-3; 11 nucleotides align to TRBD2. The germline CDR1 and CDR2 sequences are LNHDA and SQIVND (reference sequence). With 4 bases clipped from V and 1 base from J, the junction kept 4 bases outside the gene matches. This CDR3 contains 16 residues. This CDR3 is CASSTMTSGGTDTQYF. CDR3 bases: TGTGCCAGTAGTACCATGACTAGCGGGGGCACAGATACGCAGTATTTT.

The chain combines TRBV5-6 with TRBJ2-3, with 7 nucleotides matching TRBD1. There are 13 residues in the CDR3. J lost 5 bases, V lost 5 bases, and 5 bases had no gene match. In germline, CDR1 is SGHDT, CDR2 YYEEEE. DNA of the CDR3: TGTGCCAGCAGGACAGGGCACAGAGATACGCAGTATTTT. This encodes CASRTGHRDTQYF.

The chain carries TRBV18 and TRBJ2-7; 7 nucleotides line up with TRBD1. The CDR3 extends over 12 amino acids. With V trimmed by 1 base and J by 9 bases, 3 bases remained unmatched. CDR1 KGHSH and CDR2 LQKENI come from the germline V gene. DNA of the CDR3: TGTGCCAGCTCACCACGGGACAGCCTGCAGTACTTC. Translated: CASSPRDSLQYF.

This chain connects TRBV6-5 to TRBJ2-7; perhaps TRBD1 as D (6 bases). CDR1 is MNHEY, CDR2 SVGAGI, per germline. The ends were cut back, 8 bases at V and 6 bases at J, with 14 bases in the middle. CDR3 length equals 12 residues. Here the CDR3 reads CASWGQVGEQYF. For the CDR3, the DNA is TGTGCCAGCTGGGGGCAAGTGGGCGAGCAGTACTTC.

This chain joins TRBV11-2 and TRBJ1-1; D not resolved. The CDR3 is 13 amino acids. From germline, CDR1 is SGHAT and CDR2 FQNNGV. V shed 6 bases and J shed 4 bases, with 12 bases lying between them. In DNA, the CDR3 is TGTGCCAGCAGTCCCCCCGCCGGCACTGAAGCTTTCTTT. Residues: CASSPPAGTEAFF.

The CDR3 DNA sequence: TGTGCCAGCAGTGAACTCTTAATCTATGGTGGGCAGTACTTC. Amino acid sequence: CASSELLIYGGQYF. The V call is TRBV6-1, the J call TRBJ2-7; D remains ambiguous. The CDR3 is made up of 14 amino acids. The V end was cut by 2 bases, the J end by 9 bases, with 17 bases between. Germline loops: CDR1 MNHNS, CDR2 SASEGT.

The J gene is TRBJ1-5, the V gene TRBV15; 10 bases align to TRBD1. The CDR3 loop spans 15 amino acids. From germline, CDR1 is LNHNV and CDR2 YYDKDF (reference sequence). With 1 base clipped from V and 9 bases from J, the junction kept 6 bases outside the gene matches. Written as DNA, the CDR3 is TGTGCCACCAGCAGAGGGGACAGGGGCAATTCGCCCCAGCATTTT. Translated: CATSRGDRGNSPQHF.

The chain employs TRBV19 and TRBJ1-2; D unclear. CDR3 length: 15 residues. Looked up from germline, CDR1 is LNHDA and CDR2 is SQIVND (reference sequence). Trimming stripped 11 bases from V and 4 bases from J, with 23 bases between. The CDR3 bases are TGTGCCTCAAAAGAGGGAGATTTCCGACCCTATGGCTACACCTTC. This translates into CASKEGDFRPYGYTF.

This clone appeared a single time. The chain joins TRBV9 to TRBJ2-7; weak D call: TRBD2 (5 bases). Per germline, CDR1 SGDLS and CDR2 YYNGEE. The CDR3 loop spans 14 amino acids. Trimming shortened V by 4 bases and J by 2 bases, and 13 bases separated the two germline ends. The DNA of the CDR3 is TGTGCCAGCAGCCCAGAGGGCCAGACCTACGAGCAGTACTTC. Its protein is CASSPEGQTYEQYF.

This chain joins TRBV29-1 and TRBJ2-3; possibly TRBD2 for D (6 bases). The CDR3 covers 16 residues. V lost 4 bases, J lost 2 bases, and 19 bases lay in between. CDR1 is SQVTM, CDR2 ANQGSEA, per germline. CDR3 loop: CSVASSSGMFTDTQYF. In DNA form, the CDR3 reads TGCAGCGTTGCCTCGAGTAGCGGAATGTTCACAGATACGCAGTATTTT.

The chain employs TRBV5-1 and TRBJ2-3; 12 nucleotides line up with TRBD2. The CDR3 totals 17 residues. Germline values: CDR1 SGHRS, CDR2 YFSETQ. V was pared by 4 bases and J by 6 bases, with 12 bases of the junction left unmatched. The CDR3 DNA reads as TGCGCCAGCAGCCCCCGGGGCCTGACTAGCGGGGGTGATACGCAGTATTTT. Amino acid sequence: CASSPRGLTSGGDTQYF.

The genes are TRBV12-5 and TRBJ1-2; possibly TRBD1 for D (6 bases). Per germline, CDR1 LGHNT and CDR2 FRNRAP. This CDR3 contains 18 residues. V was clipped by 1 base and J by 2 bases, with 20 bases between them. The CDR3 DNA reads TGTGCTAGTGGTTTGGAGACTACAGGGTTACCATTGAACTATGGCTACACCTTC. This codes for CASGLETTGLPLNYGYTF.

The chain couples TRBV5-1 to TRBJ2-5; a weak D match, TRBD2 (6 bases). Between the trimmed V and J ends, which lost 4 bases and 5 bases, there was a span of 18 bases. Germline V gene sequence: CDR1 SGHRS, CDR2 YFSETQ. The CDR3 is made up of 15 amino acids. The CDR3 DNA follows: TGCGCCAGCAGCCCGAATTTAGGAGGGCGGGAGACCCAGTACTTC. It specifies CASSPNLGGRETQYF.

The chain has TRBV4-1 and TRBJ1-5; no clear D. The V gene lost 4 bases and the J gene lost 0 bases, with 7 bases spanning the gap. Germline assignment: CDR1 MGHRA and CDR2 YSYEKL. The CDR3 sequence is 14 residues long. In nucleotides, the CDR3 is TGCGCCAGCAGCCTCGCGGATAGCAATCAGCCCCAGCATTTT. Its protein product is CASSLADSNQPQHF.

The V and J genes are TRBV9 and TRBJ2-3; 8 bases are shared with TRBD2. The length of the CDR3 is 16 residues. Germline V gene lookup returns CDR1 SGDLS and CDR2 YYNGEE. V shed 0 bases, J shed 7 bases, and the junction held 10 bases outside the gene matches. CDR3 sequence: CASSVAGGTSAYTQYF. CDR3 nucleotide sequence: TGTGCCAGCAGCGTAGCTGGGGGGACTAGTGCATATACGCAGTATTTT.

The chain couples TRBV4-2 to TRBJ2-7, with a possible D match to TRBD2 (6 bases). CDR3 length equals 15 residues. Germline CDR1 is LGHNA and CDR2 is YNFKEQ. The V end was cut by 0 bases, the J end by 0 bases, with 9 bases between. The CDR3 loop reads CASSQDFGGSYEQYF. For the CDR3, the DNA is TGTGCCAGCAGCCAAGATTTCGGGGGCTCCTACGAGCAGTACTTC.

The V and J genes are TRBV27 and TRBJ2-4; possibly TRBD1 for D (6 bases). CDR3 length equals 15 residues. Per germline, CDR1 MNHEY and CDR2 SMNVEV (reference sequence). Trimming stripped 2 bases from V and 6 bases from J, with 14 bases between. CDR3 coding DNA: TGTGCCAGCAGTTTAGCCCCAAAAGGGGGAAACATTCAGTACTTC. Amino acids: CASSLAPKGGNIQYF.

About this clone itself: Other DNA variants within this sample encode the same CDR3. The chain uses TRBV7-9 and TRBJ2-1, with 13 bases that match TRBD2. CDR3 length equals 14 residues. Trimming removed 4 bases from V and 8 bases from J; junction bases left unmatched: 2. From germline, CDR1 is SEHNR and CDR2 FQNEAQ (reference sequence). The CDR3 protein is CASSSGLAGDEQFF. The CDR3, as DNA: TGTGCCAGCAGCTCAGGACTAGCGGGAGATGAGCAGTTCTTC.

This clone was seen once. The rearrangement uses TRBV2 and TRBJ1-5; 7 nucleotides align to TRBD1. This CDR3 is built from 15 residues. With 4 bases clipped from V and 4 bases from J, the junction kept 7 bases outside the gene matches. The germline V gene has CDR1 SNHLY and CDR2 FYNNEI. In nucleotides, the CDR3 is TGTGCCAGCAGTGGGGGCCCGGACAGGAATCAGCCCCAGCATTTT. This translates into CASSGGPDRNQPQHF.

The CDR3 DNA follows: TGTGCCAGCAGCCGAAGCGGGGGGGCCGAGGATACGCAGTATTTT. Protein sequence: CASSRSGGAEDTQYF. The chain recombines TRBV7-9 with TRBJ2-3; 10 nucleotides align to TRBD2. Per germline, CDR1 SEHNR and CDR2 FQNEAQ (reference sequence). After removal of 5 bases from V and 6 bases from J, the junction contained 8 bases not matched to a gene. This CDR3 spans 15 amino acids. Together with reference TRBV7-9 and TRBJ2-3, the CDR3 gives the full variable domain: DTGVSQNPRHKITKRGQNVTFRCDPISEHNRLYWYRQTLGQGPEFLTYFQNEAQLEKSRLLSDRFSAERPKGSFSTLEIQRTEQGDSAMYLCASSRSGGAEDTQYFGPGTRLTVL.

The genes are TRBV6-5 and TRBJ2-7; 10 bases map to TRBD1. The germline CDR1 and CDR2 sequences are MNHEY and SVGAGI. Germline trimming cut 4 bases from V and 7 bases from J; bases unmatched to any gene: 10. This CDR3 is built from 15 residues. The CDR3 spells CASSLGQGVSWEQYF. As DNA, the CDR3 is TGTGCCAGCAGTTTAGGACAGGGGGTGTCGTGGGAGCAGTACTTC.

CDR3 nucleotide sequence: TGTGCCAGCAGCTCTACCGGGACTACCAATGAGCAGTTCTTC. Encoded protein: CASSSTGTTNEQFF. The chain recombines TRBV11-3 with TRBJ2-1, with TRBD2 matching 7 bases. Germline CDR1 and CDR2: SGHNT and YENEEA. With V trimmed by 4 bases and J by 6 bases, 6 bases remained unmatched. The CDR3 loop spans 14 amino acids.